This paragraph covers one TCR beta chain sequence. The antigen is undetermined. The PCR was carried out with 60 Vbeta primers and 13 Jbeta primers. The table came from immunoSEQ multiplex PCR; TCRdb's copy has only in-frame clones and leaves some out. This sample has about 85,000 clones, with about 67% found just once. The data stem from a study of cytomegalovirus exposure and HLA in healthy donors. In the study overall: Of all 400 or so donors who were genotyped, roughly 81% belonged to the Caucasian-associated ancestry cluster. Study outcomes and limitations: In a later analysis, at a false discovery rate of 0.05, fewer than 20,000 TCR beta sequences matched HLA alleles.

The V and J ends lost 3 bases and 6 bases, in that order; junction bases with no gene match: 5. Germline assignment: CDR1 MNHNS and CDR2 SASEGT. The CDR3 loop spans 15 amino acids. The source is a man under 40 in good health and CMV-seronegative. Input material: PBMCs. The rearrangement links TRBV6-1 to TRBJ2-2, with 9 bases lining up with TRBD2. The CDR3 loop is CASSDRVAGAGELFF. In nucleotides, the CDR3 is TGTGCCAGCAGTGATCGGGTAGCGGGAGCCGGGGAGCTGTTTTTT.